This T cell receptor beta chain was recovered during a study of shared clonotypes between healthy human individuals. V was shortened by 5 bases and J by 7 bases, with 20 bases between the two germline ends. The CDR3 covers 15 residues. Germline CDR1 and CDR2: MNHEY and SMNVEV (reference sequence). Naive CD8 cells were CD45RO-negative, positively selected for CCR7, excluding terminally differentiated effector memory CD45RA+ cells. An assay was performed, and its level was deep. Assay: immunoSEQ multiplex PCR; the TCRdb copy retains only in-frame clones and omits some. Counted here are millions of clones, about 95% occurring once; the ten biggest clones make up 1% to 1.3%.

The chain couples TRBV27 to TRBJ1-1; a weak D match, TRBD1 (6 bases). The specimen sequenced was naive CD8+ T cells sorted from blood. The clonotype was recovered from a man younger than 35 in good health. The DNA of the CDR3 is TGTGCCAGCAGTCTCGGAGGGGGGAGCCTAGATGAAGCTTTCTTT. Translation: CASSLGGGSLDEAFF.